A single sample gave rise to the 29 T cell receptor beta chains below, sequenced in a study of control samples from healthy donors and cancer patients. Only in-frame clones appear in the TCRdb table, and some are missing; sequencing was by immunoSEQ multiplex PCR. The sample lists about 410,000 clones, around 90% seen once, with 5.5% to 7.5% in the top ten. The sequencing input was PBMCs. Receptor source: a man in his forties with head and neck cancer.

This clone was observed a few times. This chain uses TRBV20-1 with TRBJ2-7; no clear D gene. Germline V gene lookup returns CDR1 DFQATT and CDR2 SNEGSKA (reference sequence). V lost 4 bases, J lost 3 bases, and 7 bases lay in between. The length of the CDR3 is 11 residues. CDR3 residues: CSATADYEQYF. The CDR3 DNA is TGCAGTGCTACCGCAGACTACGAGCAGTACTTC.

The chain links TRBV5-6 to TRBJ1-3; 8 bases agree with TRBD1. Trimming took 0 bases from V and 0 from J; bases not matched to a gene: 11. The germline V gene encodes CDR1 SGHDT and CDR2 YYEEEE. CDR3 length: 19 residues. CDR3: CASSLGTGQGLNSGNTIYF. In DNA form, the CDR3 reads TGTGCCAGCAGCTTGGGTACAGGACAGGGACTTAACTCTGGAAACACCATATATTTT.

The chain combines TRBV5-8 with TRBJ1-6; TRBD1 might be the D (5 bases). V was trimmed by 3 bases and J by 9 bases, leaving 13 bases between them. Germline V gene lookup returns CDR1 SGHTS and CDR2 YDEGEE. The CDR3 runs 14 residues. The CDR3 nucleotides read TGTGCCAGCAGCTACAGGACAAGGATTTCACCCCTCCACTTT. Protein product: CASSYRTRISPLHF.

This clone was seen a handful of times. The chain links TRBV5-1 to TRBJ1-1; D is uncertain. V shed 0 bases and J shed 4 bases, with 7 bases lying between them. The CDR3 covers 13 residues. Germline V gene lookup returns CDR1 SGHRS and CDR2 YFSETQ. The CDR3 DNA is TGCGCCAGCAGCTTGGCGGCGGGCACTGAAGCTTTCTTT. It yields the protein CASSLAAGTEAFF.

In DNA form, the CDR3 reads TGTGCCAGCAGTCCCGGACAGTTCACAGATACGCAGTATTTT. Translating it yields CASSPGQFTDTQYF. This chain joins TRBV6-5 and TRBJ2-3, with a possible D match to TRBD1 (6 bases). The CDR3 is 14 amino acids. The germline V gene has CDR1 MNHEY and CDR2 SVGAGI. The V end was cut by 5 bases, the J end by 2 bases, with 11 bases between.

V gene TRBV5-4 combines with J gene TRBJ2-7; 14 bases map to TRBD2. V trimming: 3 bases; J trimming: 3 bases; junction bases outside the gene matches: 8. CDR1 is SGHNT, CDR2 YYREEE, per germline (reference sequence). This CDR3 has 17 amino acids. CDR3 sequence reads: CASSSDPGLAGDYEQYF. The CDR3 nucleotides are TGTGCCAGCAGCTCGGACCCGGGACTAGCGGGAGACTACGAGCAGTACTTC.

The chain combines TRBV14 with TRBJ2-7, with TRBD1 as a possible D gene (5 bases). Germline V gene sequence: CDR1 SGHDN, CDR2 FVKESK. CDR3 length: 14 amino acids. V was shortened by 4 bases and J by 2 bases, with 12 bases between the two germline ends. CDR3 coding DNA: TGTGCCAGCAGCCCCCGGACATTGACCTACGAGCAGTACTTC. This sequence encodes CASSPRTLTYEQYF.

V is TRBV10-3 and J is TRBJ1-5, with a possible D match to TRBD1 (6 bases). In germline, CDR1 is ENHRY, CDR2 SYGVKD. Trimming removed 3 bases at V and 4 bases at J, with 16 bases between. The CDR3 sequence is 16 residues long. CDR3 DNA: TGTGCCATCAGTGACACCGACAGGCCGAATAATCAGCCCCAGCATTTT. It specifies CAISDTDRPNNQPQHF.

This clone is a singleton in its sample. The chain employs TRBV7-9 and TRBJ2-4; TRBD1 aligns across 10 bases. The trim removed 0 bases at V and 10 bases at J, leaving 6 bases unmatched. This CDR3 has 15 amino acids. Germline V gene lookup returns CDR1 SEHNR and CDR2 FQNEAQ (reference sequence). The CDR3 nucleotides are TGTGCCAGCAGCTTAGCCGGGACAGGGGAGAGAATTCAGTACTTC. Translating it yields CASSLAGTGERIQYF. Full variable domain (missing parts from reference TRBV7-9 and TRBJ2-4): DTGVSQNPRHKITKRGQNVTFRCDPISEHNRLYWYRQTLGQGPEFLTYFQNEAQLEKSRLLSDRFSAERPKGSFSTLEIQRTEQGDSAMYLCASSLAGTGERIQYFGAGTRLSVL.

This chain uses TRBV2 with TRBJ2-7; D remains unclear. The CDR3 spans 12 residues. The V and J ends lost 6 bases and 0 bases respectively, with 6 bases between them. CDR1 SNHLY and CDR2 FYNNEI come from the germline V gene. The CDR3 nucleotides read TGTGCCAGCAGCGGCAGCTCCTACGAGCAGTACTTC. As protein: CASSGSSYEQYF.

The V call is TRBV5-6, the J call TRBJ1-5; the match to TRBD1 covers 7 bases. The junction had 4 bases not matched to a gene; V was cut back by 2 bases and J by 5 bases. This CDR3 is built from 14 residues. CDR1 is SGHDT and CDR2 is YYEEEE in the germline V gene. The CDR3 here is CASSFRDSHQPQHF. The CDR3 nucleotides read TGTGCCAGCAGCTTCAGGGACAGTCATCAGCCCCAGCATTTT.

V is TRBV5-1 and J is TRBJ1-1; D ambiguous. Trimming shortened V by 0 bases and J by 5 bases, and 8 bases separated the two germline ends. CDR1 is SGHRS, CDR2 YFSETQ, per germline. This CDR3 has 13 amino acids. CDR3 amino acids: CASSLDLETEAFF. The CDR3 coding sequence is TGCGCCAGCAGCTTGGACCTCGAGACTGAAGCTTTCTTT.

This chain links TRBV19 with TRBJ2-2; D tentatively reads TRBD1 or TRBD2 (5 bases each). Germline CDR1 reads LNHDA; CDR2 reads SQIVND (reference sequence). This CDR3 is 14 amino acids long. V dropped 5 bases and J dropped 0 bases, with 7 bases sitting between them. The CDR3 loop reads CASSWGTNTGELFF. DNA of the CDR3: TGTGCCAGTAGTTGGGGGACGAACACCGGGGAGCTGTTTTTT. Variable domain in full (rest from reference TRBV19 and TRBJ2-2): DGGITQSPKYLFRKEGQNVTLSCEQNLNHDAMYWYRQDPGQGLRLIYYSQIVNDFQKGDIAEGYSVSREKKESFPLTVTSAQKNPTAFYLCASSWGTNTGELFFGEGSRLTVL.

The J gene is TRBJ2-7, the V gene TRBV19, with 7 bases that match TRBD1. V lost 5 bases to trimming and J lost 3 bases; unmatched junction nucleotides: 10. Germline V gene lookup returns CDR1 LNHDA and CDR2 SQIVND (reference sequence). The CDR3 length is 15 residues. CDR3 sequence: CASSASGTAYYEQYF. The CDR3 nucleotides are TGTGCCAGTAGTGCCTCCGGGACAGCCTACTACGAGCAGTACTTC.

V is TRBV5-6 and J is TRBJ1-2; no clear D. This CDR3 is built from 13 residues. Trimming removed 4 bases at V and 5 bases at J, with 12 bases between. From germline, CDR1 is SGHDT and CDR2 YYEEEE. The DNA for the CDR3 is TGTGCCAGCAGCGGGTCCGGGCCGTATGGCTACACCTTC. Translation gives CASSGSGPYGYTF.

The rearrangement links TRBV18 to TRBJ1-5; the D is unclear. Germline loops: CDR1 KGHSH, CDR2 LQKENI. The CDR3 totals 17 residues. V lost 5 bases and J 7 bases, leaving 24 bases between the germline ends. The CDR3 DNA is TGTGCCAGCTCAGAACAACCGCCCGGGGAAAGTGGACAGCCCCAGCATTTT. Translated: CASSEQPPGESGQPQHF.

CDR3 residues: CASRLPGPGPYNEQFF. The DNA of the CDR3 is TGTGCCAGCAGACTACCGGGACCCGGACCTTACAATGAGCAGTTCTTC. The chain carries TRBV28 and TRBJ2-1; TRBD1 or TRBD2 may be the D gene (5 bases each). This CDR3 spans 16 amino acids. The germline gives CDR1 MDHEN, CDR2 SYDVKM. V was clipped by 6 bases and J by 4 bases, with 19 bases between them.

This clone occurred once. The rearrangement joins TRBV5-6 to TRBJ1-2; D remains ambiguous. V lost 1 base and J 2 bases, leaving 3 bases between the germline ends. Germline V gene data show CDR1 as SGHDT and CDR2 as YYEEEE. The CDR3 consists of 12 residues. CDR3 protein: CASSLQNYGYTF. CDR3 DNA sequence: TGTGCCAGCAGCTTGCAGAACTATGGCTACACCTTC.

This rearrangement joins TRBV18 to TRBJ1-1; a possible D gene is TRBD1 (5 bases). Trimming removed 3 bases at V and 4 bases at J, with 9 bases between. This CDR3 has 13 residues. Germline CDR1 reads KGHSH; CDR2 reads LQKENI. The CDR3 loop is CASSPPGSTEAFF. In nucleotides, the CDR3 is TGTGCCAGCTCACCTCCAGGGAGCACTGAAGCTTTCTTT.

The chain has TRBV11-2 and TRBJ2-7; 7 bases match TRBD2. Germline V gene lookup returns CDR1 SGHAT and CDR2 FQNNGV. The CDR3 is 12 amino acids. V lost 6 bases and J lost 4; bases outside the gene matches: 3. This chain's CDR3 is CASSGGGYEQYF. As DNA, the CDR3 is TGTGCCAGCAGTGGCGGGGGATACGAGCAGTACTTC.

The chain uses TRBV4-2 and TRBJ2-3; the D is unclear. The CDR3 covers 14 residues. V lost 7 bases and J lost 2, with 13 bases in between. CDR1 is LGHNA and CDR2 is YNFKEQ in the germline V gene. CDR3: CASTRGLHTDTQYF. The CDR3, as DNA: TGTGCCAGCACCCGAGGTCTTCACACAGATACGCAGTATTTT.

This clone appeared a few times. This chain joins TRBV5-6 and TRBJ1-4; no clear D gene. The CDR3 totals 15 residues. Trimming took off 3 bases at V and 8 bases at J, with 17 bases between the two ends. Germline V CDR1 and CDR2: SGHDT, YYEEEE. The chain's CDR3 is CASSSLTDGYEKLFF. DNA for the CDR3: TGTGCCAGCAGCTCGCTCACAGACGGGTACGAAAAACTGTTTTTT. Combining the CDR3 with reference TRBV5-6 and TRBJ1-4 gives the whole variable domain DAGVTQSPTHLIKTRGQQVTLRCSPKSGHDTVSWYQQALGQGPQFIFQYYEEEERQRGNFPDRFSGHQFPNYSSELNVNALLLGDSALYLCASSSLTDGYEKLFFGSGTQLSVL.

The chain employs TRBV4-3 and TRBJ2-1; the match to TRBD1 covers 10 bases. Germline CDR1 reads LGHNA; CDR2 reads YSLEER. V lost 9 bases to trimming and J lost 8 bases; unmatched junction nucleotides: 10. This CDR3 spans 14 amino acids. The CDR3 nucleotides are TGCGCCAGAGATCCGGGACAGGGGTGCTATGAGCAGTTCTTC. Its translation: CARDPGQGCYEQFF.

The J gene is TRBJ2-3, the V gene TRBV15, with D maybe TRBD2 (7 bases). CDR1 is LNHNV, CDR2 YYDKDF, per germline (reference sequence). The CDR3 contains 13 residues. The V end lost 6 bases, the J end lost 3 bases, and 10 bases lay between the germline ends. The CDR3 here is CATRAGATDTQYF. In DNA, the CDR3 is TGTGCCACCAGGGCGGGGGCGACAGATACGCAGTATTTT.

The chain carries TRBV24-1 and TRBJ1-4, with D maybe TRBD1 (5 bases). Trimming cost V 5 bases and J 4 bases, with 16 bases left between them. CDR3 length: 16 residues. Germline lookup yields CDR1 KGHDR and CDR2 SFDVKD. The CDR3 sequence is CATSVPPDTHNEKLFF. The CDR3 DNA reads as TGTGCCACCAGTGTTCCGCCGGACACCCATAATGAAAAACTGTTTTTT.

The V call is TRBV4-1, the J call TRBJ2-2; no clear D gene. CDR1 MGHRA and CDR2 YSYEKL come from the germline V gene. The CDR3 is 16 amino acids. V was clipped by 0 bases and J by 6 bases, with 14 bases between them. The DNA for the CDR3 is TGCGCCAGCAGCCAAGATCGGTGGGGAAGGGCCGGGGAGCTGTTTTTT. Amino acids: CASSQDRWGRAGELFF.

This chain connects TRBV10-1 to TRBJ2-3; no definite D call. Between the trimmed V and J ends, which lost 5 bases and 3 bases, there was a span of 12 bases. The CDR3 has 14 amino acids. In germline, CDR1 is WNHNN, CDR2 SYGVQD (reference sequence). The CDR3 DNA is TGCGCCAGCAGTTCTATAGGCTCGACAGATACGCAGTATTTT. Translated, it gives CASSSIGSTDTQYF.

The chain recombines TRBV7-9 with TRBJ1-1; D perhaps matches TRBD1 (6 bases). The germline gives CDR1 SEHNR, CDR2 FQNEAQ (reference sequence). The CDR3 is 12 residues long. V shed 5 bases and J shed 10 bases, with 14 bases lying between them. The CDR3 protein is CASSQEGGTAFF. CDR3 nucleotides: TGTGCCAGCAGCCAAGAGGGGGGGACAGCTTTCTTT.

The gene calls are TRBV6-5 and TRBJ1-1; D is undetermined. Germline-derived CDR1 and CDR2 are MNHEY and SVGAGI. The V and J ends lost 10 bases and 1 base respectively, with 13 bases between them. CDR3 length: 13 residues. CDR3 in DNA: TGTGCCACCCATTGGGCACCGAACACTGAAGCTTTCTTT. Amino acids: CATHWAPNTEAFF.